This TCR beta chain was recorded in a study of blood T cell repertoires in COVID-19. Study background: The samples span acute and convalescent COVID-19 from the United States, Italy and Spain. PBMCs, B-cell-depleted T cells, or T cells provided the cDNA or gDNA that made up the material.

Per the original data handling: Amplification from reference gene primers served as the basis for estimated nucleated cell counts. The method was immunoSEQ multiplex PCR; TCRdb's version includes in-frame clones alone and lacks a portion of them. V and J calls and clone size come straight from that table; D and trimming were deduced from the DNA. The sample includes approximately 260,000 clones, 85% to 90% seen only once; the top ten take around 4.6%. The CDR3 runs to 18 residues. Trimming took 1 base from V and 0 from J; bases not matched to a gene: 9. CDR1 and CDR2 (germline): MGHRA, YSYEKL. Input material: peripheral blood. This chain links TRBV4-1 with TRBJ1-3; 7 bases align to TRBD1. The TCR was taken from a woman aged 40 to 50 who had recovered from COVID-19. This CDR3 is CASSQVPGQVHSGNTIYF. The CDR3 nucleotides read TGCGCCAGCAGCCAAGTCCCTGGACAGGTTCACTCTGGAAACACCATATATTTT.